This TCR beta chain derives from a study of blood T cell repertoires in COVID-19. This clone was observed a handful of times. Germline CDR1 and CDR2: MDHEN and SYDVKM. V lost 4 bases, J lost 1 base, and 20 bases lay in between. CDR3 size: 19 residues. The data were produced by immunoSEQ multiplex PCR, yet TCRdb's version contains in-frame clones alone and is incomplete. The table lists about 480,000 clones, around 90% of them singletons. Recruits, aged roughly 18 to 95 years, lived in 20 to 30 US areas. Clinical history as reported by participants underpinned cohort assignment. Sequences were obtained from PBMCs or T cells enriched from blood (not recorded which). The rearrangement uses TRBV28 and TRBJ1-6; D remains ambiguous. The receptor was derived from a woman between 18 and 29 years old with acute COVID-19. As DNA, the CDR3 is TGTGCCAGCAGTTCCCCTGGTGCAGCCGGGAGGTCCTATAATTCACCCCTCCACTTT. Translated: CASSSPGAAGRSYNSPLHF.